The 30 T cell receptor beta chains in this list originate from one sample, sequenced in a study of regulatory T cells in long-lasting Graves disease. Sample time point: persistent/refractory GD, antithyroid drugs over 5 years with positive TRAb. From PBMCs, RNA was extracted and then used to make the TCR library. Construction of the TCR beta libraries employed iRepertoire HTBI primers in conjunction with Arm-PCR of CDR3 regions. TCRdb fed the multiplex PCR reads into MiXCR, producing one record per CDR3 protein. Seen here are some 420,000 distinct CDR3 sequences, approximately 23% observed once, and the top ten hold over 10%. Sequencing used peripheral blood mononuclear cells (PBMCs), obtained when the disease was refractory, from a patient treated with antithyroid drugs. These receptors all come from a female donor with Graves disease.

A single count supports this clonotype. This may be a read error: a much more frequent sequence differs by one nucleotide. The chain joins TRBV11-3 to TRBJ2-7; D possibly uses TRBD1 or TRBD2 (6 bases each). Between the trimmed V and J ends, which lost 11 bases and 1 base, there was a span of 18 bases. CDR1 SGHNT and CDR2 YENEEA come from the germline V gene. There are 14 residues in the CDR3. The CDR3 region is CAGTNPGASYEQYF. Here the CDR3 DNA reads TGTGCCGGCACAAACCCGGGGGCGTCCTACGAGCAGTACTTC.

This chain links TRBV11-3 with TRBJ2-2; D is perhaps TRBD1 (5 bases). From germline, CDR1 is SGHNT and CDR2 YENEEA. With 6 bases removed from V and 6 bases from J, the gap between germline ends came to 17 bases. The CDR3 consists of 15 residues. CDR3 bases: TGTGCCAGCAGTGACTGGACGGCAGGGTCCGGGGAGCTGTTTTTT. Translated, it gives CASSDWTAGSGELFF.

This clonotype was seen once. A clone one base away is much larger, so this may be a read error. V is TRBV7-2 and J is TRBJ2-2; D not resolved. CDR3 length: 11 amino acids. The germline CDR1 and CDR2 sequences are SGHTA and FQGNSA. The DNA for the CDR3 is TGTGCCAGCGGCTTAAGCCGGGAGCTGTTTTTT. It codes for CASGLSRELFF.

This chain links TRBV4-1 with TRBJ1-5; no clear D. V shed 3 bases and J shed 3 bases, with 21 bases lying between them. Germline lookup yields CDR1 MGHRA and CDR2 YSYEKL. The CDR3 has 18 residues. The CDR3 loop reads CASSQHRISGSFNQPQHF. CDR3 DNA sequence: TGCGCCAGCAGCCAGCATAGAATTAGCGGGAGCTTCAATCAGCCCCAGCATTTT.

The CDR3 coding sequence is TGCAGCGTAAGAACAGGGCGCGAGCAGTACTTC. It codes for CSVRTGREQYF. The chain recombines TRBV29-1 with TRBJ2-7; D possibly corresponds to TRBD1 (6 bases). The V end lost 6 bases, the J end lost 6 bases, and 12 bases lay between the germline ends. The germline V gene has CDR1 SQVTM and CDR2 ANQGSEA. The CDR3 has 11 amino acids.

This clonotype was found many times. This chain's CDR3 is CASSILVPGQGNYEQYF. The CDR3 bases are TGTGCCAGCAGTATTCTCGTACCGGGACAGGGGAACTACGAGCAGTACTTC. J is TRBJ2-7 and V is TRBV28; 10 bases match TRBD1. The CDR3 covers 17 residues. Germline values: CDR1 MDHEN, CDR2 SYDVKM. Trimming took 5 bases from V and 3 from J; bases not matched to a gene: 13.

The chain links TRBV20-1 to TRBJ1-6; 7 bases are a match to TRBD1. The CDR3 covers 14 residues. CDR1 is DFQATT, CDR2 SNEGSKA, per germline (reference sequence). After removal of 5 bases from V and 4 bases from J, the junction contained 5 bases not matched to a gene. The CDR3, as DNA: TGCAGTGCTGCCCCGGGACAGTATAATTCACCCCTCCACTTT. It encodes CSAAPGQYNSPLHF.

This clonotype was observed at least ten times. The V and J genes are TRBV6-1 and TRBJ2-7; TRBD1 is a possible D gene (6 bases). This CDR3 spans 14 amino acids. Trimming cost V 3 bases and J 0 bases, with 9 bases left between them. Per the germline V gene, CDR1 is MNHNS and CDR2 is SASEGT. This CDR3 reads CASSETRGSYEQYF. The CDR3 DNA is TGTGCCAGCAGTGAGACCAGGGGCTCCTACGAGCAGTACTTC.

This clonotype was seen a handful of times. The genes are TRBV30 and TRBJ2-5, with TRBD2 identical over 14 bases. V lost 3 bases to trimming and J lost 4 bases; unmatched junction nucleotides: 7. CDR1 is GTSNPN and CDR2 is SVGIG in the germline V gene (reference sequence). CDR3 length equals 16 residues. This CDR3 reads CAWRSGLAGVRETQYF. The CDR3 coding sequence is TGTGCCTGGAGATCGGGACTAGCGGGAGTTCGAGAGACCCAGTACTTC. The full variable domain, its missing parts supplied by reference TRBV30 and TRBJ2-5, is SQTIHQWPATLVQPVGSPLSLECTVEGTSNPNLYWYRQAAGRGLQLLFYSVGIGQISSEVPQNLSASRPQDRQFILSSKKLLLSDSGFYLCAWRSGLAGVRETQYFGPGTRLLVL.

On this clonotype itself: This likely reflects a read error, since a far larger clone is one base away. The V gene is TRBV7-9, the J gene TRBJ2-2; 9 nucleotides agree with TRBD1. CDR3 length: 15 residues. Germline CDR1 is SEHNR and CDR2 is FQNEAQ (reference sequence). The CDR3 reads CASSPGTGNTGGLFF. The CDR3 coding sequence is TGTGCCAGCAGCCCCGGGACAGGGAACACCGGGGGGCTGTTTTTT.

J is TRBJ2-7 and V is TRBV11-2; 8 bases are a match to TRBD2. V lost 1 base and J lost 4; bases outside the gene matches: 15. The CDR3 has 18 amino acids. The V gene's germline CDR1 is SGHAT and CDR2 FQNNGV. The CDR3 sequence: CASSLGPPRGGRKYEQYF. DNA of the CDR3: TGTGCCAGCAGCTTAGGCCCACCCCGGGGGGGCAGAAAGTACGAGCAGTACTTC.

The chain carries TRBV7-9 and TRBJ1-5, with D unresolved. V shed 5 bases and J shed 5 bases, with 10 bases lying between them. This CDR3 has 13 residues. CDR1 SEHNR and CDR2 FQNEAQ come from the germline V gene (reference sequence). CDR3 in amino acids: CASSQDGDQPQHF. CDR3 sequence (DNA): TGTGCCAGCAGCCAGGACGGAGATCAGCCCCAGCATTTT.

This sequence joins TRBV5-1 and TRBJ2-5; D gene unclear. The CDR3 length is 15 residues. V dropped 3 bases and J dropped 5 bases, with 17 bases sitting between them. Germline V CDR1 and CDR2: SGHRS, YFSETQ. The CDR3 bases are TGCGCCAGCAGCTCTCGTTCTTCCGAGCAGGAGACCCAGTACTTC. Its protein is CASSSRSSEQETQYF.

This clonotype was seen at least ten times. Written as DNA, the CDR3 is TGTGCCAGCAGTGAAGCGACAGGGGGCTTGAGTCATCAGTACTTC. Amino acids: CASSEATGGLSHQYF. The chain is built from TRBV6-1 and TRBJ2-7; 10 positions agree with TRBD1. V gave up 0 bases and J gave up 10 bases; unmatched junction bases: 9. CDR3 length: 15 residues. CDR1 and CDR2 (germline): MNHNS, SASEGT.

This clonotype came up a few times. CDR3 loop: CASSYVDRGHTEAFF. As DNA, the CDR3 is TGTGCCAGCAGTTACGTGGACAGGGGGCACACTGAAGCTTTCTTT. The chain carries TRBV6-2 or TRBV6-3 and TRBJ1-1; 11 bases are shared with TRBD1. With 2 bases clipped from V and 3 bases from J, the junction kept 2 bases outside the gene matches. The CDR3 totals 15 residues. Germline V gene sequence: CDR1 MNHEY, CDR2 SVGEGT.

The chain is built from TRBV6-1 and TRBJ1-1; a possible D gene is TRBD1 (5 bases). The CDR3 is 14 residues long. CDR1 MNHNS and CDR2 SASEGT come from the germline V gene. Between the trimmed V and J ends, which lost 5 bases and 1 base, there was a span of 11 bases. Written as DNA, the CDR3 is TGTGCCAGCAGTAATAGGGGAACGAACACTGAAGCTTTCTTT. This gives the protein CASSNRGTNTEAFF.

This chain connects TRBV29-1 to TRBJ2-7; D might be TRBD1 (5 bases). Germline values: CDR1 SQVTM, CDR2 ANQGSEA. V dropped 4 bases and J dropped 5 bases, with 12 bases sitting between them. The CDR3 length is 12 residues. The CDR3 region is CSVGRAKNEQYF. CDR3 nucleotide sequence: TGCAGCGTTGGCAGGGCAAAGAACGAGCAGTACTTC.

The chain couples TRBV10-3 to TRBJ2-5; 7 bases are shared with TRBD1. The CDR3 has 14 residues. The V gene's germline CDR1 is ENHRY and CDR2 SYGVKD. J gave up 4 bases and V 4 bases, and 6 bases lay outside the gene matches. The CDR3 coding sequence is TGTGCCATCAGTGCTCATACAGGGGTAGAGACCCAGTACTTC. Its translation is CAISAHTGVETQYF.

This clonotype was recorded many times. The chain carries TRBV28 and TRBJ1-1; the D is unclear. The CDR3 covers 11 residues. V gave up 3 bases and J gave up 11 bases, with 10 bases separating them. The germline gives CDR1 MDHEN, CDR2 SYDVKM. In nucleotides, the CDR3 is TGTGCCAGCAGTTTCGAGATTTCGGCTTTCTTT. It translates to CASSFEISAFF.

This clonotype was seen a handful of times. The chain is built from TRBV7-9 and TRBJ1-1, with TRBD1 matching 8 bases. The CDR3 runs to 15 residues. Germline V gives CDR1 SEHNR, CDR2 FQNEAQ (reference sequence). The J segment lost 0 bases and the V segment lost 6 bases, leaving 6 bases of the junction unmatched. The CDR3 coding sequence is TGTGCCAGCAGGACTTACAGGGGGGTGAACACTGAAGCTTTCTTT. It is translated as CASRTYRGVNTEAFF.

This rearrangement joins TRBV6-6 to TRBJ2-3; D uncertain. The V gene's germline CDR1 is MNHNY and CDR2 SVGAGI (reference sequence). Deletions cut 0 bases from V and 0 bases from J, with 19 bases between. This CDR3 is built from 19 residues. The CDR3 sequence: CASSYSISRHIVSTDTQYF. CDR3 sequence (DNA): TGTGCCAGCAGTTACTCGATCTCGAGACACATCGTAAGCACAGATACGCAGTATTTT.

Ten or more counts support this clonotype. The chain joins TRBV20-1 to TRBJ1-2, with TRBD1 matching 9 bases. Germline CDR1 and CDR2: DFQATT and SNEGSKA (reference sequence). Trimming cost V 0 bases and J 2 bases; bases outside gene matches: 4. CDR3 length: 15 residues. The CDR3 DNA follows: TGCAGTGCTAGAGACAAAACAGGGGGCAACTATGGCTACACCTTC. Translation: CSARDKTGGNYGYTF.

This clonotype turned up a few times. This chain links TRBV19 with TRBJ1-5; no clear D gene. The CDR3 loop spans 15 amino acids. V lost 2 bases and J lost 5, with 13 bases in between. Germline CDR1 reads LNHDA; CDR2 reads SQIVND (reference sequence). CDR3 region: CASSIPGMVDQPQHF. Written as DNA, the CDR3 is TGTGCCAGTAGTATACCGGGGATGGTCGATCAGCCCCAGCATTTT.

This clonotype was picked up many times. V and J are TRBV28 and TRBJ1-4; TRBD1 is a possible D gene (5 bases). V lost 4 bases and J 5 bases, leaving 11 bases between the germline ends. Germline V gene data show CDR1 as MDHEN and CDR2 as SYDVKM. The CDR3 contains 14 residues. For the CDR3, the DNA is TGTGCCAGCAGTTCGGCGACAGAGAATGAAAAACTGTTTTTT. It translates to CASSSATENEKLFF.

The chain combines TRBV28 with TRBJ1-2; D not resolved. This CDR3 comprises 14 residues. The V end lost 1 base, the J end lost 8 bases, and 14 bases lay between the germline ends. The germline V gene encodes CDR1 MDHEN and CDR2 SYDVKM. CDR3 sequence (DNA): TGTGCCAGCAGTTTATTAACGGGGATTACAGGCTACACCTTC. As protein: CASSLLTGITGYTF.

The chain joins TRBV2 to TRBJ1-6; D is unresolved. Germline V gives CDR1 SNHLY, CDR2 FYNNEI. V lost 7 bases and J 9 bases, leaving 16 bases between the germline ends. The CDR3 sequence is 14 residues long. In nucleotides, the CDR3 is TGTGCCAGCATCCCGGGGATCCTACGTTCACCCCTCCACTTT. As protein: CASIPGILRSPLHF.

This sequence joins TRBV6-2 or TRBV6-3 and TRBJ2-1; tentatively, D is TRBD1 (5 bases). Germline assignment: CDR1 MNHEY and CDR2 SVGEGT. Trimming stripped 5 bases from V and 5 bases from J, with 13 bases between. This CDR3 has 14 amino acids. The CDR3 nucleotides are TGTGCCAGCAGTGAAGGGTCAGGGAACAATGAGCAGTTCTTC. Translation gives CASSEGSGNNEQFF.

This clonotype has more than one count but fewer than ten. CDR3 residues: CSVEIRGGEKLFF. The DNA for the CDR3 is TGCAGCGTTGAGATAAGGGGGGGTGAAAAACTGTTTTTT. The chain has TRBV29-1 and TRBJ1-4, with D possibly matching TRBD1 (6 bases). From germline, CDR1 is SQVTM and CDR2 ANQGSEA. The V end lost 3 bases, the J end lost 7 bases, and 12 bases lay between the germline ends. This CDR3 has 13 residues.

This clonotype was recorded a few times. The rearrangement joins TRBV6-2 or TRBV6-3 to TRBJ1-4, with a tentative D call TRBD1 (5 bases). Between the trimmed V and J ends, which lost 5 bases and 7 bases, there was a span of 23 bases. CDR1 and CDR2 from the germline V gene are MNHEY and SVGEGT. CDR3 length: 17 amino acids. Here the CDR3 reads CASSTPGSASRGEKLFF. The CDR3 DNA reads TGTGCCAGCAGTACCCCGGGCTCCGCAAGTAGGGGTGAAAAACTGTTTTTT.

The chain recombines TRBV30 with TRBJ1-5; 7 bases agree with TRBD1. Germline loops: CDR1 GTSNPN, CDR2 SVGIG (reference sequence). V was clipped by 1 base and J by 0 bases; unmatched bases: 3. The CDR3 has 15 residues. The DNA of the CDR3 is TGTGCCTGGAGTGGGACAGGTCCTAGCAATCAGCCCCAGCATTTT. It encodes CAWSGTGPSNQPQHF.